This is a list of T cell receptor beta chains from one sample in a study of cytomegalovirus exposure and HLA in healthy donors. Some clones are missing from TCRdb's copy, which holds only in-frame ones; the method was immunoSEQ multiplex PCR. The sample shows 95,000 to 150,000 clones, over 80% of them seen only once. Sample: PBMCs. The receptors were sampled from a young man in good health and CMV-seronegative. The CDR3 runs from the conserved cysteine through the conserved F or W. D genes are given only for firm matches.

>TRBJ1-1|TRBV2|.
CASSEGGNTEAFF
TGTGCCAGCAGTGAAGGCGGGAACACTGAAGCTTTCTTT
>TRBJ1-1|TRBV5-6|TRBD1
CASGRDRGPGTEAFF
TGTGCCAGCGGAAGGGACAGGGGGCCTGGCACTGAAGCTTTCTTT
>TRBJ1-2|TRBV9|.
CASSVGQSYGYTF
TGTGCCAGCAGCGTAGGACAGTCCTATGGCTACACCTTC
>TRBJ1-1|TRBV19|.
CASSWGGTEAFF
TGTGCCAGTAGTTGGGGGGGCACTGAAGCTTTCTTT
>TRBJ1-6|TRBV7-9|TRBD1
CASSSWDRVGGTLHF
TGTGCCAGCAGCTCGTGGGACAGGGTGGGGGGAACCCTCCACTTT
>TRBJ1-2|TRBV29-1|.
CSVRSDDGYTF
TGCAGCGTTCGGAGCGATGATGGCTACACCTTC
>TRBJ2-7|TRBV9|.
CASSVQTGYEQYF
TGTGCCAGCAGCGTGCAGACAGGCTACGAGCAGTACTTC
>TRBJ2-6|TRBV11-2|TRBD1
CASSLVMGQGAPGANVLTF
TGTGCCAGCAGCTTAGTAATGGGACAGGGGGCGCCCGGGGCCAACGTCCTGACTTTC
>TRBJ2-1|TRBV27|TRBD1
CASSLGQGAYNEQFF
TGTGCCAGCAGTTTGGGACAGGGGGCTTACAATGAGCAGTTCTTC
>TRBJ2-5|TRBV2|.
CASSVGGVKTQYF
TGTGCCAGCAGTGTTGGCGGGGTAAAGACCCAGTACTTC
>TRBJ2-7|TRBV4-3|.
CASSQDTASFYEQYF
TGCGCCAGCAGCCAAGATACGGCTAGCTTCTACGAGCAGTACTTC
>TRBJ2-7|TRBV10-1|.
CASPIRQLDYEQYF
TGCGCCAGCCCGATTAGACAGTTGGACTACGAGCAGTACTTC
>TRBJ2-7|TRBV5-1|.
CASTPDSSSYEQYF
TGCGCCAGCACACCGGACAGCAGCTCCTACGAGCAGTACTTC
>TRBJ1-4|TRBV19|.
CASSISATNEKLFF
TGTGCCAGTAGTATCTCTGCAACTAATGAAAAACTGTTTTTT
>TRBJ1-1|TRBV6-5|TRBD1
CASSYSSRGPVTEAFF
TGTGCCAGCAGTTACTCGAGCAGGGGGCCGGTGACTGAAGCTTTCTTT
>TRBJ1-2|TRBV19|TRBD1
CASSVDRNNLYGYTF
TGTGCCAGTAGTGTGGACAGGAATAATCTTTATGGCTACACCTTC